The source of this T cell receptor beta chain is a study of shared clonotypes between healthy human individuals. This clone has just a few counts. There are 13 residues in the CDR3. CDR1 GTSNPN and CDR2 SVGIG come from the germline V gene (reference sequence). V dropped 5 bases and J dropped 3 bases, with 13 bases sitting between them. TCRdb's table, derived via immunoSEQ multiplex PCR, lists solely in-frame clones and lacks some. The sample carries 2 million to 2.5 million clones, less than 95% recorded once. This rearrangement joins TRBV30 to TRBJ1-2, with D possibly matching TRBD1 (5 bases). The clonotype was recovered from a man aged 18 to 29 in good health. Some clones in this sample may be carry-over from other donors' samples. Sequencing was done on a sample of naive CD4+ T cells from PBMCs. Regarding subset: CD45RA+ positively selected. The CDR3 reads CAWASRVYYGYTF. In DNA, the CDR3 is TGTGCCTGGGCGAGCAGGGTCTACTATGGCTACACCTTC.